This TCR beta chain was retrieved from a study of metastatic and nonmetastatic thyroid tumors (dated by TCRdb to the early 2020s). With respect to the entire study: Repertoires were compared across peripheral blood and tumor or nodule tissue samples from malignant and benign thyroid patients.

Compared with the rest of its sample, this clone is medium-sized (0.01 to 0.1%). No antigen is known for it. Base qualities were left out, and no much larger clone turns up one base away. None of the patients had been given any treatment before thyroid surgery. Using T-cell receptor beta sequencing, the researchers looked back retrospectively at clinical samples from patients, gathered between about 2012 and 2018. Overall study outcomes, separate from this receptor: In both blood and tumor samples, TCR beta diversity was reported to be significantly higher in malignant tumors than in benign nodules.

The library was built by means of PCR. For sequencing, an Illumina HiSeq 4000 was employed. The TCR beta-chain CDR3 region of each patient was profiled by high-throughput sequencing. In the authors' own workflow: CDR3 differences across clinicopathological groups were used to build a classifier for discriminating distant-metastatic papillary thyroid cancer patients. Repertoire diversity was assessed with the Shannon index, and tumor-blood repertoire similarity with the Morisita-Horn index. TCRdb redid the processing of the public reads, applying fastp at Q25 and MiXCR, and retained in-frame beta chains. These V and J calls derive from TCRdb rather than the authors' analysis. The sample table lists roughly 16,000 clones, approximately 20% of them with a count of one. The ten largest account for around an eighth of the sample. CDR1 and CDR2 were assigned from the germline V gene as MNHEY and SVGAGI. V loses 0 bases, J loses 8 bases, and the germline ends lie 7 bases apart. Inclusive of the bounding cysteine and phenylalanine, the CDR3 is 12 residues long. Of the read, only the CDR3 DNA is kept; its 36 bases are in frame from base 1.

This TCR derives from a female donor with papillary thyroid cancer or a benign thyroid nodule (not recorded which). Some clones in this sample may be carry-over from other donors' samples. The chain is assembled from TRBV6-5 and TRBJ1-2; a confident D gene designation cannot be given. Source material: blood. The CDR3 protein: CASSYSRGGYTF. The nucleotide sequence reads as follows: TGTGCCAGCAGTTACTCCAGAGGAGGCTACACCTTC.